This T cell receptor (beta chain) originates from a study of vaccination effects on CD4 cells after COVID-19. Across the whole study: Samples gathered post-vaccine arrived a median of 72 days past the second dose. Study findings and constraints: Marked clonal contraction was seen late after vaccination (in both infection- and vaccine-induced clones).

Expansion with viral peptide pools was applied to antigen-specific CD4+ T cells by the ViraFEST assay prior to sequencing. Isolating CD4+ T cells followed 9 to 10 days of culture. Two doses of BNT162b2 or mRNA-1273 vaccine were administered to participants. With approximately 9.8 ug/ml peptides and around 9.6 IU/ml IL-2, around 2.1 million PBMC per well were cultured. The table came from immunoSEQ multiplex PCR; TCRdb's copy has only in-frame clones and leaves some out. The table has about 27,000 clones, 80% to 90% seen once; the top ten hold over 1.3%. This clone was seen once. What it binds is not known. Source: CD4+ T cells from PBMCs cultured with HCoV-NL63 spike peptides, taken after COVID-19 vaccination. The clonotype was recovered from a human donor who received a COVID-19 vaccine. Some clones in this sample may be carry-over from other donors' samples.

The CDR3 reads CASSLEVQGSGNTIYF. CDR3 DNA: TGCGCCAGCAGCTTGGAGGTACAGGGATCTGGAAACACCATATATTTT. The chain couples TRBV5-1 to TRBJ1-3, with a weak D call TRBD1 (6 bases). The V end was cut by 0 bases, the J end by 1 base, with 11 bases between. Germline V gene lookup returns CDR1 SGHRS and CDR2 YFSETQ. The length of the CDR3 is 16 residues.